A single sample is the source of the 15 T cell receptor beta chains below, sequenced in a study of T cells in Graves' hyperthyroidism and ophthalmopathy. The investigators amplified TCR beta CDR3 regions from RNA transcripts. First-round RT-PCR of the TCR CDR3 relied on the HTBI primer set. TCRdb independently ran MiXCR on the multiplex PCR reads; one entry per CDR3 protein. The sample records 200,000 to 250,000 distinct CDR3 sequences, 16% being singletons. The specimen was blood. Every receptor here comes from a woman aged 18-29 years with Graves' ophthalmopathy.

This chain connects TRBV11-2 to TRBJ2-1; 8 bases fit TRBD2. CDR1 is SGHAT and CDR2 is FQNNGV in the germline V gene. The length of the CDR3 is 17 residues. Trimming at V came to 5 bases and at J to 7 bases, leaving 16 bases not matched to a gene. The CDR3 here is CASSQDLTAGAGNEQFF. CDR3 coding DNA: TGTGCCAGCAGCCAAGATCTAACAGCGGGAGCCGGGAATGAGCAGTTCTTC.

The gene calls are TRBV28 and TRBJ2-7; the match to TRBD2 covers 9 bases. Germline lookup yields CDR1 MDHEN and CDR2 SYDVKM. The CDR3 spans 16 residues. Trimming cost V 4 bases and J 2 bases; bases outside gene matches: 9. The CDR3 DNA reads TGTGCCAGCAGTTCGCCGAGTAGCGGGGGTACCTACGAGCAGTACTTC. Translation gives CASSSPSSGGTYEQYF.

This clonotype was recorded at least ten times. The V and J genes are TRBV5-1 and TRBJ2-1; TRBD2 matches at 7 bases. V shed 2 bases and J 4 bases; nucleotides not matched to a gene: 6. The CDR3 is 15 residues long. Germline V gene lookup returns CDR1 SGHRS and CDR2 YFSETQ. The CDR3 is CASSFSLAEYNEQFF. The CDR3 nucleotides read TGCGCCAGCAGCTTCAGTCTAGCGGAGTACAATGAGCAGTTCTTC.

CDR3 amino acids: CAISEFQEGTGELFF. As DNA, the CDR3 is TGTGCCATCAGTGAATTCCAGGAGGGCACCGGGGAGCTGTTTTTT. J is TRBJ2-2 and V is TRBV10-3; the D gene is possibly TRBD2 (6 bases). The CDR3 has 15 residues. Trimming removed 3 bases from V and 4 bases from J, with 12 bases in between. Germline V lookup: CDR1 ENHRY, CDR2 SYGVKD.

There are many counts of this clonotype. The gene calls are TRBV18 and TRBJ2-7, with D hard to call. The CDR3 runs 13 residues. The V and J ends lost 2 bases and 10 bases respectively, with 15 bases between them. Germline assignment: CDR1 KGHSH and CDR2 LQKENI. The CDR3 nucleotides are TGTGCCAGCTCACCAGACAAGGCTCTAGGTCAGTACTTC. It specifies CASSPDKALGQYF.

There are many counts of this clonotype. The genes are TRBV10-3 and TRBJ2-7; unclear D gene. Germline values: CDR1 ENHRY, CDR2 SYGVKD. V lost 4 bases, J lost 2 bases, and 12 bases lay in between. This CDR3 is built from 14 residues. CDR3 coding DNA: TGTGCCATCAGTGTTTTAGCCGAGGCCTACGAGCAGTACTTC. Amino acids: CAISVLAEAYEQYF.

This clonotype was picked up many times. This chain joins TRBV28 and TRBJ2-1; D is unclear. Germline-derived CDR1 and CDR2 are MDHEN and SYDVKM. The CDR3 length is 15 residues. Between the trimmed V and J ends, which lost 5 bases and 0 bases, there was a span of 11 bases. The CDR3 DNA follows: TGTGCCAGCAGTCCCGGGCCCTCCTCCTACAATGAGCAGTTCTTC. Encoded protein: CASSPGPSSYNEQFF. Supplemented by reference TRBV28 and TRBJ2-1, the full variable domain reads DVKVTQSSRYLVKRTGEKVFLECVQDMDHENMFWYRQDPGLGLRLIYFSYDVKMKEKGDIPEGYSVSREKKERFSLILESASTNQTSMYLCASSPGPSSYNEQFFGPGTRLTVL.

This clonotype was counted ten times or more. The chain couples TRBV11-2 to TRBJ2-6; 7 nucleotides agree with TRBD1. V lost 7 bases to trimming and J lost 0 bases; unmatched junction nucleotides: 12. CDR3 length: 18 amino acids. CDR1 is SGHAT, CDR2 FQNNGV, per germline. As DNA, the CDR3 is TGTGCCAGCACGACACAGGGGTTCCCTCTCTCTGGGGCCAACGTCCTGACTTTC. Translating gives CASTTQGFPLSGANVLTF.

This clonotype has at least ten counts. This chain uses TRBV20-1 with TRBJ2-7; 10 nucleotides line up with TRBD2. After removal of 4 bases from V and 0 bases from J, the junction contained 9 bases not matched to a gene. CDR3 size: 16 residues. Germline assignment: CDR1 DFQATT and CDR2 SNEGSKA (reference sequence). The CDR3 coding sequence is TGCAGTGCTAAAGCACGACTAGCGGGTCACTCCTACGAGCAGTACTTC. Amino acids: CSAKARLAGHSYEQYF.

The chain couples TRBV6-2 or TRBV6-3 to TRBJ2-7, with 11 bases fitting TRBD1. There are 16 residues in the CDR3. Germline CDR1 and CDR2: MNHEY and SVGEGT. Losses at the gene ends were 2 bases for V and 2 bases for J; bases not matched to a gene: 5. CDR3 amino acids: CASSYTRDRGTYEQYF. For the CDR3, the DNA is TGTGCCAGCAGTTACACTCGGGACAGGGGGACCTACGAGCAGTACTTC.

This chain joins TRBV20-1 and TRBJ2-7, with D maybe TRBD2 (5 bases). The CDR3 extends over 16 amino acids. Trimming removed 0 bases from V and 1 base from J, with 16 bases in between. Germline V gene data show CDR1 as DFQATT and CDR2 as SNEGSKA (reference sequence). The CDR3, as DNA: TGCAGTGCTAGAGATTATGTGACTATCCTTTCCTACGAGCAGTACTTC. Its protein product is CSARDYVTILSYEQYF.

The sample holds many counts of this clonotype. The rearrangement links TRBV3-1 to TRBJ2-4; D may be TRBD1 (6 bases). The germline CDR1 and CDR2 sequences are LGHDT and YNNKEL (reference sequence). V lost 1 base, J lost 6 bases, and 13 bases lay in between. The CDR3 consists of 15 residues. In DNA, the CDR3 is TGTGCCAGCAGCCAAGCTGGGGGCACAGGAAACATTCAGTACTTC. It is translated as CASSQAGGTGNIQYF.

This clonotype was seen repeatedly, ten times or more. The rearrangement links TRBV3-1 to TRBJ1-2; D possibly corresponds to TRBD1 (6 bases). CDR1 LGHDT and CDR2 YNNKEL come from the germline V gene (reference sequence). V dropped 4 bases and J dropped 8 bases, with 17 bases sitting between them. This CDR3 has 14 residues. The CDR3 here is CASSRNEGGPGYTF. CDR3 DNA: TGTGCCAGCAGCCGGAATGAGGGGGGGCCCGGCTACACCTTC.

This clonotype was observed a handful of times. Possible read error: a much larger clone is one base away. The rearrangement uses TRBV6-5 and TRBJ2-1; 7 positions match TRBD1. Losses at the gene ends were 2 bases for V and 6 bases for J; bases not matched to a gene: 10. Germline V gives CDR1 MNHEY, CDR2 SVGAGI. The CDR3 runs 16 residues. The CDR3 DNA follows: TGTGCCAGCAGTTACCTTTCATACAGGGGCTGCAATGAGCAGTTCTTC. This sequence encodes CASSYLSYRGCNEQFF.

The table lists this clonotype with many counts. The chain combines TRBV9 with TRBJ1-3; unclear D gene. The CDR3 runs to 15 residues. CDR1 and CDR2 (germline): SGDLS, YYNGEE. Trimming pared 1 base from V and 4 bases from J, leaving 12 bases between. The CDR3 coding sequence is TGTGCCAGCAGCGTATGGGCAGACGTAGGAAACACCATATATTTT. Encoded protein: CASSVWADVGNTIYF.